This T cell receptor beta chain was retrieved from a study of T-cell reconstitution after alpha-beta-depleted transplantation in children. This clonotype was counted at least ten times. Unique molecular identifiers were incorporated when the TCRbeta library was constructed. MiXCR, applied by TCRdb to the PCR reads, yields one record per CDR3 protein. The table lists 350,000 to 400,000 distinct CDR3 sequences, roughly 22% of them singletons, with 3.5% to 4% in the top ten. The CDR3 has 13 amino acids. The ends were cut back, 6 bases at V and 3 bases at J, with 15 bases in the middle. Germline V gene lookup returns CDR1 SQVTM and CDR2 ANQGSEA.

The chain is built from TRBV29-1 and TRBJ2-7; D gene ambiguous. This TCR was recovered from a human donor who donated a stem cell graft to a child with acute myeloid leukemia. The material was PBMCs from the stem cell graft donor, obtained from the stem cell graft. In nucleotides, the CDR3 is TGCAGCGTAAGACTTCCATCGGGCTACGAGCAGTACTTC. The encoded protein is CSVRLPSGYEQYF.